This T cell receptor delta chain was observed in a study of γδ T cells in repeated Plasmodium falciparum infection. Study results and caveats: Vdelta2-negative gammadelta repertoires appeared less diverse and less shared in Malian than Australian children.

This clone came up a few times. Antigen unknown. TCRdb records a much larger clone's protein for this DNA, with a difference at residue 5 that likely arises from a read error; the protein given is the translation of the DNA. TCRdb applied CATT to the multiplex PCR reads for clone calling. The data show 90,000 to 95,000 delta-chain clones, with 0.75% to 1% seen just once and roughly 9.5% held by the top ten. This CDR3 has 18 amino acids. Unmatched junction bases numbered 12, after V lost 2 bases and J lost 0 bases. Germline CDR1 and CDR2: GEAIGNYY and EKD. Bulk repertoires came from Vgamma9/Vdelta2+ or Vdelta2-negative gammadelta T cells flow-sorted from PBMC.

The source of this sequence is a pool of human donors (malaria-infected and uninfected, not separated). The rearrangement joins TRDV2 to TRDJ1; 9 positions match TRDD3. Sequencing was carried out using gamma-delta T cells from blood. DNA for the CDR3: TGTGCCTGTGACATCCGGGGGATACCCACCTACCACACCGATAAACTCATCTTT. Its protein is CACDIRGIPTYHTDKLIF.